This T cell receptor beta chain was sequenced for a study of blood T cell repertoires in COVID-19. Study-level background: The samples span acute and convalescent COVID-19 from the United States, Italy and Spain. T cells, B-cell-depleted T cells, or PBMCs supplied cDNA or gDNA.

Authors' analysis steps: Estimates of nucleated cell counts were drawn from the amplification of reference gene primers. This table comes from immunoSEQ multiplex PCR, and its TCRdb copy is limited to in-frame clones, with some not included. V, J and clone size reflect that table, while D and trimming were determined from the DNA. The table lists about 250,000 clones, around 82% of them singletons. This clone was observed a few times. The CDR3 contains 14 residues. The V segment lost 2 bases and the J segment 7 bases; nucleotides outside the gene matches: 4. Germline V gene sequence: CDR1 MNHEY, CDR2 SMNVEV (reference sequence).

The clonotype originates from an elderly man with acute or convalescent COVID-19. This chain links TRBV27 with TRBJ1-5; 8 nucleotides agree with TRBD1. Sequenced input: peripheral blood. The DNA of the CDR3 is TGTGCCAGCAGTTTAAACAGGGGGGACCAGCCCCAGCATTTT. This sequence encodes CASSLNRGDQPQHF.